This T cell receptor beta chain originates from a study of T cell repertoires in cytomegalovirus infection. In TCRdb, the reads were re-called with MiXCR into one record per CDR3 protein. Counted here are roughly 350,000 distinct CDR3 sequences, approximately 35% occurring once; the ten biggest clones make up roughly 14%. Notes on this clonotype: The antigen remains unidentified.

Per germline, CDR1 SSHAT and CDR2 FNYEAQ (reference sequence). This CDR3 has 15 amino acids. Trimming removed 6 bases from V and 4 bases from J; junction bases left unmatched: 10. The TCR sequence derives from a human donor in good health (CMV status not recorded). Some clones in this sample may be carry-over from other donors' samples. The sequencing here drew on cultured PBMCs, taken from culture after CMV antigen stimulation. J is TRBJ2-3 and V is TRBV7-7; 7 bases align to TRBD1. The CDR3 is CASSELQGKSDTQYF. Here the CDR3 DNA reads TGTGCCAGCAGTGAACTACAGGGGAAATCAGATACGCAGTATTTT.